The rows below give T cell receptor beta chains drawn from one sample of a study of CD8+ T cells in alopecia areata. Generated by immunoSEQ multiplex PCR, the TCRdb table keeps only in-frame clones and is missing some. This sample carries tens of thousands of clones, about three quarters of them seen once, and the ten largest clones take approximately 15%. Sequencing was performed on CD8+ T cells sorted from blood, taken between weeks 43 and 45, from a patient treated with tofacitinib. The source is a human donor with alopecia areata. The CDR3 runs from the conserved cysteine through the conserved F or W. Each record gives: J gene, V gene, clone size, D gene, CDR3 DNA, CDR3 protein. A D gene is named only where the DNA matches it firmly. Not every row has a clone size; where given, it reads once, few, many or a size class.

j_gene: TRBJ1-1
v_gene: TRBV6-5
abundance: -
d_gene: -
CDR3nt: TGTGCCAGCAGTTACAAGCAGGGGACTGAAGCTTTCTTT
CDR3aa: CASSYKQGTEAFF

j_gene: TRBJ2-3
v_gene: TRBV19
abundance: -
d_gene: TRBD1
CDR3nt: TGTGCCAGTAGTCCTGGGGACAGGATGGGAGATACGCAGTATTTT
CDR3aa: CASSPGDRMGDTQYF

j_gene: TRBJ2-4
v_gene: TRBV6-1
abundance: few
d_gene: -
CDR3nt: TGTGCCAGCAACCCCAGGGGGGGGGCAAAAAACATTCAGTACTTC
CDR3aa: CASNPRGGAKNIQYF

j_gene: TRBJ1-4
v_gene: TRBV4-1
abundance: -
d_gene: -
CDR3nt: TGCGCCAGCAGCAAGGGGTCGGGTGAAAAACTGTTTTTT
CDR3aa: CASSKGSGEKLFF

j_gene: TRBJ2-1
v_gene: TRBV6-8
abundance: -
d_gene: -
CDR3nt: TGTGCCAGCAGTTACGTGGGGGACCCCAATGAGCAGTTCTTC
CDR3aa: CASSYVGDPNEQFF

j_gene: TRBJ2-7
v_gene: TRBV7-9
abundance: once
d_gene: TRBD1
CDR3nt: TGTGCCAGCAGCTTGGGGGACAGGAACACCTACGAGCAGTACTTC
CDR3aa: CASSLGDRNTYEQYF

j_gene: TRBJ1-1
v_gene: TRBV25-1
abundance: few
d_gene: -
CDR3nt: TGTGCCAGCAGTGAATTGGGGGGGAACACTGAAGCTTTCTTT
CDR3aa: CASSELGGNTEAFF

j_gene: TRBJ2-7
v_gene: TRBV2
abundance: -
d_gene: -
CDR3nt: TGTGCCAGCAGTGAAGCCGGAAGACTAGATTCCGAGCAGTACTTC
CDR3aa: CASSEAGRLDSEQYF

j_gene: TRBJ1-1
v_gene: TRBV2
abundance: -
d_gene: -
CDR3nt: TGTGCCAGCAGTGAAAGTAAGGGGGGTAACACTGAAGCTTTCTTT
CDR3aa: CASSESKGGNTEAFF

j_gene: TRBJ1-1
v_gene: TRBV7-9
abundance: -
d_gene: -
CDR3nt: TGTGCCAGCAGTAGAGGAAACTATGAGGCTTTCTTT
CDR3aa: CASSRGNYEAFF

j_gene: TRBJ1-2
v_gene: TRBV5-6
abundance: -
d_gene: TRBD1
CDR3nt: TGTGCCAGCAGCTCCGGGACAGGAAACTATCGGTACACCTTC
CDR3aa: CASSSGTGNYRYTF

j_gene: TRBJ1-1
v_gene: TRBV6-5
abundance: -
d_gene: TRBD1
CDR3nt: TGTGCCAGCAAAGACAGGGGGTATACTGAAGCTTTCTTT
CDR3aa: CASKDRGYTEAFF

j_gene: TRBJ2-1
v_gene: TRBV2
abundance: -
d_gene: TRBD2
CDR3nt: TGTGCCAGCAGCGACCGACTAGCCGGGGCAGGCAATGAGCAGTTCTTC
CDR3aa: CASSDRLAGAGNEQFF

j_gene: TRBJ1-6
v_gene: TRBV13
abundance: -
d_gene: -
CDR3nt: TGTGCCAGCAGCCCAGGGAATTCACCCCTCCACTTT
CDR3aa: CASSPGNSPLHF

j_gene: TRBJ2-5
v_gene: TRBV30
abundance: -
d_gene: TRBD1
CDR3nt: TGTGCCTGGAACCCGACAGGGTCCCAAGAGACCCAGTACTTC
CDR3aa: CAWNPTGSQETQYF

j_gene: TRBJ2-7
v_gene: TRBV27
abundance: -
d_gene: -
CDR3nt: TGTGCCAGCAGTATCCAGGGCTCCTACGAGCAGTACTTC
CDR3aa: CASSIQGSYEQYF

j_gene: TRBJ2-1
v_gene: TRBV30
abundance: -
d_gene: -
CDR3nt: TGTGCCTTGACAGATTACAATGAGCAGTTCTTC
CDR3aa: CALTDYNEQFF

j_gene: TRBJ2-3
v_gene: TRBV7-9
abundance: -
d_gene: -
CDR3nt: TGTGCCAGCAGCTTAACTGGGGGAGGTACAGATACGCAGTATTTT
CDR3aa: CASSLTGGGTDTQYF

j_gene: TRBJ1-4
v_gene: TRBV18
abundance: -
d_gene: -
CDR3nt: TGTGCCAGCTCCTCCGCTCCCGAGGTCGATGAAAAACTGTTTTTT
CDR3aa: CASSSAPEVDEKLFF

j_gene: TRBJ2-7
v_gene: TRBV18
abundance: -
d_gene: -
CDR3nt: TGTGCCAGCTCACCCGACTACGAGCAGTACTTC
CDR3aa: CASSPDYEQYF

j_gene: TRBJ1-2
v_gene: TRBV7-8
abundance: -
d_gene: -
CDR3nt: TGTGCCAGCAGCCCGGGCTGGGCAGCCCTCAACTATGGCTACACCTTC
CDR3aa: CASSPGWAALNYGYTF

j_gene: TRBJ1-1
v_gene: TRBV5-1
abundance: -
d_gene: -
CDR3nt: TGCGCCAGCACGCCCGAGGGACCGAACACTGAAGCTTTCTTT
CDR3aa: CASTPEGPNTEAFF

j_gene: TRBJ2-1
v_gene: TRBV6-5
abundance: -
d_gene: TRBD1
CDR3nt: TGTGCCAGCACCACAGGACAGGGGGCGGGTGAGCAGTTCTTC
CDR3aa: CASTTGQGAGEQFF

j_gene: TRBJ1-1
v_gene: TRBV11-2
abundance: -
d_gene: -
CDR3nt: TGTGCCAGCAGGTTACGGGCTTTGAACACTGAAGCTTTCTTT
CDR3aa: CASRLRALNTEAFF

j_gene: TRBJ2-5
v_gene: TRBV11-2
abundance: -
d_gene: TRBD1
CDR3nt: TGTGCCAGCAGCTTACGCCCCTCGGGACAGTCGTGGGAGACCCAGTACTTC
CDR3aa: CASSLRPSGQSWETQYF

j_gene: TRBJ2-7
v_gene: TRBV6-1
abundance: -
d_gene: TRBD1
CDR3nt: TGTGCCAGCAGTGGGCTATGGACAGGGGCGTACGAGCAGTACTTC
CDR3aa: CASSGLWTGAYEQYF

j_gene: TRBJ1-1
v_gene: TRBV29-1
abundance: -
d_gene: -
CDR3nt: TGCAGCGTTGAGGGGGCTGTGAGCACTGAAGCTTTCTTT
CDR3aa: CSVEGAVSTEAFF

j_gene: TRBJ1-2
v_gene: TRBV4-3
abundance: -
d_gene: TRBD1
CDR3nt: TGCGCCAGCAGCCAAGTGGGACAGCAGGGTGGCTACACCTTC
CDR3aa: CASSQVGQQGGYTF

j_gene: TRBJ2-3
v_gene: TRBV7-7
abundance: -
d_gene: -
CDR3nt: TGTGCCAGCAGCTTGGACCCGGGACTCAATTCAGATACGCAGTATTTT
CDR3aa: CASSLDPGLNSDTQYF

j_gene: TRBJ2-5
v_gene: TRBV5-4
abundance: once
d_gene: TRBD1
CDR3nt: TGTGCCAGCAGCCCCCCGGGACAGCAAGAGACCCAGTACTTC
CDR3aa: CASSPPGQQETQYF

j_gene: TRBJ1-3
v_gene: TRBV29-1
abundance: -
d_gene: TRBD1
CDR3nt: TGCAGCGTTGAACGGGACAGGGGACGAAACACCATATATTTT
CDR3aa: CSVERDRGRNTIYF

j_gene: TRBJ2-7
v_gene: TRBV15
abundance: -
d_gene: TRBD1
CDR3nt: TGTGCCACCAGCAGATCGGACAGGGCACCCTACGAGCAGTACTTC
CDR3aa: CATSRSDRAPYEQYF

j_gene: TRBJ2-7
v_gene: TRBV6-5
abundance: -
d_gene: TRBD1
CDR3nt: TGTGCCAGCAGTCCCCGGGACAGGGCGTACGAGCAGTACTTC
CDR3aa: CASSPRDRAYEQYF

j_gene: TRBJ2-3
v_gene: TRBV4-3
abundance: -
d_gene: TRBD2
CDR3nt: TGCGCCAGCAGCCAAGATAGCGGGGGCACAGATACGCAGTATTTT
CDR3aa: CASSQDSGGTDTQYF

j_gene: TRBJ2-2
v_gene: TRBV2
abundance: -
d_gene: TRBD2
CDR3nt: TGTGCCAGCAGTGATGACGCGGAGCGGGGGGGCCACACCGGGGAGCTGTTTTTT
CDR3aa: CASSDDAERGGHTGELFF

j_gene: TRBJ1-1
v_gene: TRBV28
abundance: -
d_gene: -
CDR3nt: TGTGCCAGCAGTTTTAGTCTCTCCCACGGGGACACTGAAGCTTTCTTT
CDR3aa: CASSFSLSHGDTEAFF

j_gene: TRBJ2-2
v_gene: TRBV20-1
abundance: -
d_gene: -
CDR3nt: TGCAGTGCTTACAGGACCGGGGAGCTGTTTTTT
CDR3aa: CSAYRTGELFF

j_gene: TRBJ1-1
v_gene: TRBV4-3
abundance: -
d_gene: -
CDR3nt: TGCGCCAGCAGCCAAGACGAAGGGGGAGCTTTCTTT
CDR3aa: CASSQDEGGAFF

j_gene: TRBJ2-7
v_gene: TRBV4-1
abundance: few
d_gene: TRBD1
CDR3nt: TGCGCCAGCAGCCAAGAAGAGACAGGGACATACGAGCAGTACTTC
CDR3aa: CASSQEETGTYEQYF

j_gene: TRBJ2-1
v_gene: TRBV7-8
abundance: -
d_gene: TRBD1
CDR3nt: TGTGCCAGCAGCTTGAGTGGGGGGACAGGTTCCGGCAATGAGCAGTTCTTC
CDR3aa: CASSLSGGTGSGNEQFF

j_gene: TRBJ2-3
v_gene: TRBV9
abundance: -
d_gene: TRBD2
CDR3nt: TGTGCCAGCAGCCCTCGCTCGGGGGGGACTAGCACAGATACGCAGTATTTT
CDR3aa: CASSPRSGGTSTDTQYF

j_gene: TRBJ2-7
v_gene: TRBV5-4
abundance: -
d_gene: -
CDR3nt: TGTGCCAGCAGCTTTGGAAGGACAGCGACCTACGAGCAGTACTTC
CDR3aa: CASSFGRTATYEQYF